This TCR beta chain is from a study of CD8 T cells in Susac syndrome. Study-wide findings and caveats: By the study's own acknowledgment, its TCR sequencing and HLA analysis included relatively few individuals.

TEMRA cells underwent FACS enrichment and CD8+ and CD4+ T cells underwent negative isolation. Random hexamers served to reverse transcribe roughly 0.45 to 1 ug RNA. TCR beta CDR3 was amplified by immunoSEQ covering 54 Vbeta and 13 Jbeta. Each CDR3 protein gets one entry after TCRdb re-called the immunoSEQ multiplex PCR reads with MiXCR. The sample shows approximately 160,000 distinct CDR3 sequences, roughly 95% of them seen only once. Note on this clonotype: The antigen is unknown.

The length of the CDR3 is 13 residues. V lost 2 bases and J lost 9; bases outside the gene matches: 9. Germline lookup yields CDR1 SQVTM and CDR2 ANQGSEA. The origin of this receptor is a human donor in good health. Sequencing was carried out using CD4+ T cells from PBMCs. The chain recombines TRBV29-1 with TRBJ2-5, with TRBD2 matching over 7 bases. Written as DNA, the CDR3 is TGCAGCGTTGAATCTGGCGGGGGACCACCCCAGTACTTC. Its protein product is CSVESGGGPPQYF. The full variable domain, its missing parts supplied by reference TRBV29-1 and TRBJ2-5, is SAVISQKPSRDICQRGTSLTIQCQVDSQVTMMFWYRQQPGQSLTLIATANQGSEATYESGFVIDKFPISRPNLTFSTLTVSNMSPEDSSIYLCSVESGGGPPQYFGPGTRLLVL.